This is a list of T cell receptor beta chains from one sample in a study of blood T cell repertoires in COVID-19. Sequencing used immunoSEQ multiplex PCR; TCRdb keeps in-frame clones, though not all of them. The sample yields some 190,000 clones, around 85% seen once. Sequencing was performed on peripheral blood. Every receptor here comes from a man older than 75 with COVID-19, enrolled during active disease. CDR3s include the opening cysteine and the closing phenylalanine or tryptophan. A D gene is named only where the DNA matches it firmly. For some rows the clone size is stated as once, few or many, or as a class when expanded; others skip it.

V	D	size	J	CDR3	DNA
TRBV11-3	-	-	TRBJ1-1	CASRFTVNTEAFF	TGTGCCAGCAGATTCACGGTGAACACTGAAGCTTTCTTT
TRBV5-6	-	few	TRBJ1-4	CASSLLGEGGFFNEKLFF	TGTGCCAGCAGCTTGCTGGGAGAGGGAGGCTTTTTTAATGAAAAACTGTTTTTT
TRBV7-2	-	-	TRBJ1-5	CASSQNGGSGYGNQPQHF	TGTGCCAGCAGCCAAAACGGGGGGTCAGGGTATGGCAATCAGCCCCAGCATTTT
TRBV21-1	-	-	TRBJ1-2	CASSKAETDLYGYTF	TGTGCCAGCAGCAAGGCGGAGACAGACCTCTATGGCTACACCTTC
TRBV3-1/TRBV3-2	-	-	TRBJ2-3	CASSQMAQSTDTQYF	TGTGCCAGCAGCCAAATGGCTCAGAGCACAGATACGCAGTATTTT
TRBV19	TRBD1	-	TRBJ1-5	CATSGTARNQPQHF	TGTGCCACCTCCGGGACAGCCCGAAATCAGCCCCAGCATTTT
TRBV19	TRBD1	-	TRBJ1-2	CASSKDRGGDGYTF	TGTGCCAGTAGCAAAGACAGGGGCGGGGATGGCTACACCTTC
TRBV9	-	-	TRBJ2-2	CASSVTQAATGELFF	TGTGCCAGCAGCGTTACCCAGGCCGCTACCGGGGAGCTGTTTTTT
TRBV7-6	-	-	TRBJ2-7	CASSLAQDSSYEQYF	TGTGCCAGCAGCTTAGCCCAGGACAGTTCCTACGAGCAGTACTTC
TRBV11-3	TRBD1	-	TRBJ1-2	CASSFGTGEDGYTF	TGTGCCAGCAGCTTTGGGACAGGGGAGGATGGCTACACCTTC
TRBV27	TRBD2	-	TRBJ2-3	CASRTLAGGLTDTQYF	TGTGCCAGCAGGACACTAGCGGGGGGGCTCACAGATACGCAGTATTTT
TRBV24-1	TRBD2	-	TRBJ2-1	CATRLGTSGPNNEQFF	TGTGCCACCAGATTGGGGACTAGCGGTCCCAACAATGAGCAGTTCTTC
TRBV7-6	-	-	TRBJ1-4	CASSLEQGFNEKLFF	TGTGCCAGCAGCTTAGAACAGGGCTTTAATGAAAAACTGTTTTTT
TRBV19	TRBD1	-	TRBJ1-5	CASSVTGGVHQPQHF	TGTGCCAGTAGTGTGACAGGGGGCGTGCATCAGCCCCAGCATTTT
TRBV11-3	TRBD1	once	TRBJ1-1	CASSGYDRGTEAFF	TGTGCCAGCAGCGGATACGACAGGGGGACTGAAGCTTTCTTT
TRBV10-3	TRBD1	-	TRBJ2-7	CAISEGQAEYYEQYF	TGTGCCATCAGTGAGGGACAGGCTGAATACTACGAGCAGTACTTC
TRBV5-6	-	-	TRBJ1-4	CASSFKGVRRSSEKLFF	TGTGCCAGCAGCTTTAAGGGGGTAAGACGAAGCAGCGAAAAACTGTTTTTT
TRBV19	TRBD1	-	TRBJ2-7	CASSRGQGEAYEQYF	TGTGCCAGTAGTAGGGGACAGGGCGAAGCCTACGAGCAGTACTTC
TRBV6-5	TRBD1	-	TRBJ2-1	CASRGQGAGGEQFF	TGTGCCAGCAGGGGACAGGGGGCTGGAGGTGAGCAGTTCTTC
TRBV7-8	-	-	TRBJ1-2	CASSHDRGVGYTF	TGTGCCAGCAGCCATGACCGGGGGGTTGGCTACACCTTC
TRBV11-3	-	-	TRBJ2-2	CASSLFGSGTGELFF	TGTGCCAGCAGCTTATTTGGTTCGGGGACCGGGGAGCTGTTTTTT
TRBV7-3	-	-	TRBJ1-1	CASSWQRNTEAFF	TGTGCCAGCAGCTGGCAAAGGAACACTGAAGCTTTCTTT
TRBV5-1	TRBD1	-	TRBJ2-7	CASSPGQGYYNEQYF	TGCGCCAGCAGCCCAGGACAGGGGTACTATAACGAGCAGTACTTC
TRBV7-7	TRBD1	-	TRBJ2-2	CASSGGQENTGELFF	TGTGCCAGCAGTGGGGGACAGGAGAACACCGGGGAGCTGTTTTTT
TRBV4-2	-	-	TRBJ1-4	CASSQKERGKLFF	TGTGCCAGCAGCCAAAAGGAGCGGGGAAAACTGTTTTTT
TRBV25-1	-	-	TRBJ1-1	CASSSGTYTEAFF	TGTGCCAGCAGTTCCGGGACATACACTGAAGCTTTCTTT
TRBV5-1	TRBD2	many	TRBJ2-5	CASSRTSGGWETQYF	TGCGCCAGCAGCAGGACTAGCGGGGGTTGGGAGACCCAGTACTTC
TRBV19	-	-	TRBJ2-3	CASSSLGQGGDTQYF	TGTGCCAGTAGTAGTCTGGGGCAGGGTGGAGATACGCAGTATTTT
TRBV3-1/TRBV3-2	TRBD2	once	TRBJ2-3	CASSQGVIAGFTDTQYF	TGTGCCAGCAGCCAAGGAGTAATAGCGGGCTTCACAGATACGCAGTATTTT
TRBV2	TRBD1	few	TRBJ2-1	CASSVFGTDYNEQFF	TGTGCCAGCAGTGTATTCGGGACAGACTACAATGAGCAGTTCTTC
TRBV19	TRBD1	-	TRBJ1-1	CASSIRDRVEAFF	TGTGCCAGTAGTATCCGGGACAGGGTTGAAGCTTTCTTT
TRBV12-5	TRBD1	once	TRBJ2-7	CASGPRQGKNEQYF	TGTGCTAGTGGTCCCCGACAGGGGAAGAACGAGCAGTACTTC
TRBV2	TRBD2	-	TRBJ2-5	CARGTSGVETQYF	TGTGCCAGGGGGACTAGCGGGGTAGAGACCCAGTACTTC
TRBV14	TRBD1	-	TRBJ1-6	CASSLFYGTGGSPLHF	TGTGCCAGCAGCCTTTTTTATGGGACAGGAGGTTCACCCCTCCACTTT
TRBV7-8	TRBD1	-	TRBJ2-7	CASSVLVGTGYEQYF	TGTGCCAGCAGCGTCCTCGTTGGGACAGGTTACGAGCAGTACTTC
TRBV6-5	-	-	TRBJ2-1	CASSLDTPLRDEQFF	TGTGCCAGCAGTTTGGACACCCCCCTCCGCGATGAGCAGTTCTTC
TRBV7-2	TRBD1	-	TRBJ1-2	CASSLRTGTINYGYTF	TGTGCCAGCAGCCTCCGGACAGGGACGATTAACTATGGCTACACCTTC
TRBV7-2	-	-	TRBJ1-6	CASSAGFSNSPLHF	TGTGCCAGCAGCGCAGGGTTTAGTAATTCACCCCTCCACTTT
TRBV12-3/TRBV12-4	-	-	TRBJ2-1	CASSLLGEQFF	TGTGCCAGCAGTTTACTAGGTGAGCAGTTCTTC
TRBV9	TRBD2	once	TRBJ2-2	CASSATSGTGGTGELFF	TGTGCCAGCAGCGCAACTAGCGGGACCGGCGGGACCGGGGAGCTGTTTTTT
TRBV12-5	-	-	TRBJ1-3	CASGFYSSGNTIYF	TGTGCTAGTGGTTTCTACAGCTCTGGAAACACCATATATTTT